This is a list of T cell receptor beta chains from one sample in a study of blood T cell repertoires in COVID-19. Data came from immunoSEQ multiplex PCR; TCRdb stores just in-frame clones and leaves some out. The sample lists 150,000 to 200,000 clones, about 90% seen once, with roughly 9% in the top ten. The material sequenced was PBMCs or T cells enriched from blood (not recorded which). These receptors all stem from a woman aged 18 to 35 who had recovered from COVID-19. The CDR3 runs from the conserved cysteine through the conserved F or W. The order of the fields is J gene, D gene, clone size, V gene, CDR3 protein, CDR3 DNA. D genes are given only for firm matches. Rows may omit the clone size; those that give it use once, few, many or a size class.

j_call: TRBJ2-6
d_call: -
clone_size: -
v_call: TRBV5-1
cdr3_aa: CASSPPVSGANVLTF
cdr3_nt: TGCGCCAGCAGCCCTCCTGTCTCTGGGGCCAACGTCCTGACTTTC

j_call: TRBJ2-7
d_call: -
clone_size: -
v_call: TRBV11-1
cdr3_aa: CASSLQGSIYEQYF
cdr3_nt: TGTGCCAGCAGCCTACAGGGTTCAATTTACGAGCAGTACTTC

j_call: TRBJ2-3
d_call: TRBD2
clone_size: -
v_call: TRBV5-6
cdr3_aa: CASSLTRLAGPTDTQYF
cdr3_nt: TGTGCCAGCAGCTTAACGAGACTAGCGGGACCCACAGATACGCAGTATTTT

j_call: TRBJ1-1
d_call: TRBD1
clone_size: -
v_call: TRBV5-8
cdr3_aa: CASRGTGGTEAFF
cdr3_nt: TGTGCCAGCCGAGGGACAGGTGGGACTGAAGCTTTCTTT

j_call: TRBJ2-7
d_call: TRBD1
clone_size: -
v_call: TRBV5-1
cdr3_aa: CASSFRDRQYEQYF
cdr3_nt: TGCGCCAGCAGCTTCCGGGACAGGCAATACGAGCAGTACTTC

j_call: TRBJ2-7
d_call: TRBD2
clone_size: -
v_call: TRBV4-2
cdr3_aa: CASSETSGGTYEQYF
cdr3_nt: TGTGCCAGCAGCGAGACTAGCGGGGGAACCTACGAGCAGTACTTC

j_call: TRBJ2-1
d_call: TRBD1
clone_size: once
v_call: TRBV18
cdr3_aa: CASSLSLQGPHNEQFF
cdr3_nt: TGTGCCAGCTCACTCAGTCTACAGGGGCCCCATAATGAGCAGTTCTTC

j_call: TRBJ1-6
d_call: -
clone_size: -
v_call: TRBV4-3
cdr3_aa: CASSQGLYRERGSPLHF
cdr3_nt: TGCGCCAGCAGCCAGGGCTTATACAGGGAGAGAGGATCACCCCTCCACTTT

j_call: TRBJ1-4
d_call: TRBD1
clone_size: -
v_call: TRBV27
cdr3_aa: CASSSWQGATNEKLFF
cdr3_nt: TGTGCCAGCAGTTCCTGGCAGGGGGCGACTAATGAAAAACTGTTTTTT

j_call: TRBJ2-2
d_call: TRBD1
clone_size: -
v_call: TRBV19
cdr3_aa: CASSFWTGGRSKTGELFF
cdr3_nt: TGTGCCAGTAGTTTCTGGACAGGGGGTCGTAGTAAGACCGGGGAGCTGTTTTTT

j_call: TRBJ1-5
d_call: -
clone_size: once
v_call: TRBV19
cdr3_aa: CASRMGRTGNQPQHF
cdr3_nt: TGTGCCAGTAGAATGGGGCGTACGGGCAATCAGCCCCAGCATTTT

j_call: TRBJ1-5
d_call: TRBD1
clone_size: -
v_call: TRBV19
cdr3_aa: CASSIPGQGFRPQHF
cdr3_nt: TGTGCCAGTAGTATACCGGGACAGGGTTTTAGGCCCCAGCATTTT

j_call: TRBJ2-3
d_call: TRBD2
clone_size: -
v_call: TRBV3-1/TRBV3-2
cdr3_aa: CASSQRQRGGADTQYF
cdr3_nt: TGTGCCAGCAGCCAGAGGCAGCGGGGAGGTGCAGATACGCAGTATTTT

j_call: TRBJ1-5
d_call: -
clone_size: -
v_call: TRBV27
cdr3_aa: CASSLSGPSLETQHF
cdr3_nt: TGTGCCAGCAGTTTATCGGGCCCATCTCTTGAGACCCAGCATTTT

j_call: TRBJ2-3
d_call: -
clone_size: -
v_call: TRBV29-1
cdr3_aa: CSVAELSTDTQYF
cdr3_nt: TGCAGCGTTGCGGAGCTTAGCACAGATACGCAGTATTTT

j_call: TRBJ2-3
d_call: TRBD1
clone_size: -
v_call: TRBV5-1
cdr3_aa: CASSIDRGSGTDTQYF
cdr3_nt: TGCGCCAGCAGCATCGACAGGGGGTCCGGCACAGATACGCAGTATTTT

j_call: TRBJ2-7
d_call: -
clone_size: -
v_call: TRBV20-1
cdr3_aa: CSASWSGALRQYF
cdr3_nt: TGCAGTGCTAGTTGGAGCGGTGCTCTACGGCAGTACTTC